Below, 22 T cell receptor beta chains from the same sample are listed, as sequenced in a study of tumor-infiltrating lymphocytes in oesophageal squamous cell carcinoma. TCRdb re-analysed the PCR reads in MiXCR, keeping a single row per CDR3 protein. The sample has around 20,000 distinct CDR3 sequences; 40% to 45% are singletons. Sequenced input: normal esophageal tissue next to the tumor. These receptors originate from a male donor with esophageal squamous cell carcinoma.

In its sample, this clonotype was seen once. The V call is TRBV7-6, the J call TRBJ2-3; TRBD2 agrees at 12 bases. Near its end, the DNA agrees better with TRBJ2-1, so the J call may be wrong. Germline V gives CDR1 SGHVS, CDR2 FNYEAQ. The CDR3 sequence is 17 residues long. The CDR3 DNA reads TGTGCCAGCAGCCCTAGCCCTAGCGGGAGGGCCATCAATGAGCAGTTCTTC. Translated: CASSPSPSGRAINEQFF.

This clonotype was seen repeatedly, ten times or more. This chain's CDR3 is CASSLSLMGGNTEAFF. In nucleotides, the CDR3 is TGTGCCAGCAGTTTATCATTAATGGGGGGGAACACTGAAGCTTTCTTT. The V gene is TRBV28, the J gene TRBJ1-1; TRBD1 might be the D (5 bases). Germline assignment: CDR1 MDHEN and CDR2 SYDVKM. The CDR3 is 16 amino acids. Trimming shortened V by 1 base and J by 1 base, and 13 bases separated the two germline ends.

The sample holds many counts of this clonotype. This chain links TRBV5-1 with TRBJ2-3; 13 nucleotides match TRBD2. Germline values: CDR1 SGHRS, CDR2 YFSETQ. The CDR3 totals 15 residues. J gave up 5 bases and V 4 bases, and 4 bases lay outside the gene matches. CDR3 sequence reads: CASSQRLAGGDTQYF. CDR3 sequence (DNA): TGCGCCAGCAGCCAACGACTAGCGGGAGGAGATACGCAGTATTTT.

This clonotype was counted a few times. The gene calls are TRBV15 and TRBJ2-5, with D perhaps TRBD2 (6 bases). CDR1 is LNHNV and CDR2 is YYDKDF in the germline V gene (reference sequence). V was pared by 0 bases and J by 11 bases, with 13 bases between. The CDR3 is 13 amino acids. Written as DNA, the CDR3 is TGTGCCACCAGCAGAGATCGGGGAGGTGAGCAGTACTTC. Translating gives CATSRDRGGEQYF.

V and J are TRBV12-3 or TRBV12-4 and TRBJ2-1; 9 bases are shared with TRBD1. The J call may be mistaken, given a closer DNA end match to TRBJ2-5. The CDR3 contains 16 residues. The chain's CDR3 is CASSTTRGQGPETQYF. DNA of the CDR3: TGTGCCAGCAGTACTACTCGGGGACAGGGACCCGAGACCCAGTACTTC.

This sequence joins TRBV6-1 and TRBJ2-3, with D possibly matching TRBD1 (6 bases). Germline loops: CDR1 MNHNS, CDR2 SASEGT. Trimming left V 6 bases short and J 14 bases short, with 30 bases between. CDR3 size: 16 residues. In nucleotides, the CDR3 is TGTGCCAGCAGCCCGGGCACAGGGCCGAACACCGGGGAGCTGTATTTT. Residues: CASSPGTGPNTGELYF.

Details on this clonotype: In this CDR3 the conserved last residue, phenylalanine or tryptophan, is missing, so a read error is likely. The limits of the CDR3 on the DNA are not certain, so only TCRdb's listed CDR3 is given. The V and J genes are TRBV7-7 and TRBJ1-1; the tabulated D call, TRBD1, remains unverified against the DNA. Germline values: CDR1 SSHAT, CDR2 FNYEAQ (reference sequence). The length of the CDR3 is 19 amino acids, counting both ends. The CDR3 protein is CASSSSTRDTFTMSSSSGQ.

The chain couples TRBV7-3 to TRBJ2-6; 8 bases match TRBD1. Trimming removed 4 bases from V and 4 bases from J; junction bases left unmatched: 6. The length of the CDR3 is 16 residues. Germline CDR1 and CDR2: SGHTA and FQGTGA. The CDR3 spells CASSSQGGIGANVLTF. DNA of the CDR3: TGTGCCAGCAGCTCACAGGGGGGAATAGGGGCCAACGTCCTGACTTTC.

A few counts support this clonotype. The gene calls are TRBV7-2 and TRBJ2-1; 10 positions match TRBD2. With 1 base clipped from V and 4 bases from J, the junction kept 4 bases outside the gene matches. Germline V gene lookup returns CDR1 SGHTA and CDR2 FQGNSA. The CDR3 is 16 amino acids. CDR3 loop: CASSLGRTSGYNEQFF. In nucleotides, the CDR3 is TGTGCCAGCAGCTTAGGCAGGACTAGCGGATACAATGAGCAGTTCTTC.

This clonotype came up once. No conserved phenylalanine or tryptophan ends this CDR3, so it is likely a read error. It is unclear where the CDR3 begins or ends on the DNA, so no DNA is shown, and the CDR3 is as TCRdb lists it. V and J are TRBV7-4 and TRBJ2-7; the table assigns TRBD2, which was not confirmed against the DNA. The CDR3 is 19 amino acids in total, end residues counted. From germline, CDR1 is SGHVT and CDR2 SQSDAQ. The CDR3 is CASSPAASGIFWNEQFFGS.

As regards this clonotype: The conserved phenylalanine or tryptophan is not found at the CDR3 terminus, so this likely reflects a read error. The limits of the CDR3 on the DNA are not certain, so only TCRdb's listed CDR3 is given. This chain's CDR3 is CASSLEQGSGGYTFGS. The chain has TRBV12-3 or TRBV12-4 and TRBJ2-7; the table's D call, TRBD1, was not checked against the DNA. Counting both end residues, the CDR3 totals 16 amino acids.

This chain joins TRBV6-8 and TRBJ2-1, with D unresolved. Matching the DNA end better, TRBJ2-7 makes the J call doubtful. From germline, CDR1 is MNHGY and CDR2 SAAAGT. The CDR3 has 11 residues. The CDR3 sequence: CASGFSYEQYF. For the CDR3, the DNA is TGTGCCAGCGGGTTCTCCTACGAGCAGTACTTC.

V usage is TRBV7-3 and J usage is TRBJ1-6, with no clear D. Per the germline V gene, CDR1 is SGHTA and CDR2 is FQGTGA. The V end was cut by 2 bases, the J end by 7 bases, with 12 bases between. The CDR3 spans 15 residues. This CDR3 is CASSLGSGLNSPLHF. Here the CDR3 DNA reads TGTGCCAGCAGCTTAGGTTCAGGATTAAATTCACCCCTCCACTTT. The full variable domain, rest sourced from reference TRBV7-3 and TRBJ1-6, is GAGVSQTPSNKVTEKGKYVELRCDPISGHTALYWYRQSLGQGPEFLIYFQGTGAADDSGLPNDRFFAVRPEGSVSTLKIQRTERGDSAVYLCASSLGSGLNSPLHFGNGTRLTVT.

This clonotype was recorded many times. Here the CDR3 DNA reads TGTGCCAGCAGCCTACTAGCGGGAGAGGATGAGCAGTTCTTC. It yields the protein CASSLLAGEDEQFF. This chain uses TRBV11-2 with TRBJ2-1; TRBD2 matches at 11 bases. The CDR3 sequence is 14 residues long. Per the germline V gene, CDR1 is SGHAT and CDR2 is FQNNGV. J lost 8 bases, V lost 5 bases, and 5 bases had no gene match.

The CDR3 loop reads CASSFFAGSTDTQYF. The CDR3 region has the DNA TGTGCCAGCAGCTTTTTTGCGGGAAGCACAGATACGCAGTATTTT. The rearrangement uses TRBV7-6 and TRBJ2-3; a possible D gene is TRBD2 (6 bases). V was trimmed by 3 bases and J by 0 bases, leaving 10 bases between them. The CDR3 has 15 amino acids. Germline loops: CDR1 SGHVS, CDR2 FNYEAQ.

The J gene is TRBJ2-7, the V gene TRBV20-1; D is possibly TRBD2 (6 bases). With the DNA end fitting TRBJ2-1 better, the J assignment may be wrong. The germline V gene encodes CDR1 DFQATT and CDR2 SNEGSKA (reference sequence). CDR3 size: 18 residues. The CDR3 protein is CSANWGTGSFSSYNEQFF. CDR3 nucleotide sequence: TGCAGTGCTAATTGGGGGACTGGGTCATTTAGCTCCTACAATGAGCAGTTCTTC.

The chain is built from TRBV7-2 and TRBJ1-1; possible D gene TRBD1, 5 bases. V was cut by 6 bases and J by 5 bases, with 13 bases left in between. The CDR3 length is 13 residues. Germline CDR1 is SGHTA and CDR2 is FQGNSA. CDR3 amino acids: CASSRWGETEAFF. CDR3 DNA sequence: TGTGCCAGCAGTCGGTGGGGGGAAACTGAAGCTTTCTTT.

This clonotype was observed many times. A clone one base away is much larger, so this may be a read error. This chain joins TRBV24-1 and TRBJ2-1, with 8 nucleotides matching TRBD2. Near its end, the DNA agrees better with TRBJ2-7, so the J call may be wrong. This CDR3 contains 16 residues. CDR1 and CDR2 (germline): KGHDR, SFDVKD. The CDR3 nucleotides are TGTGCCACCAGTTCTAGGACTAGCAACGTCTACAATGAGCAGTACTTC. Translated, it gives CATSSRTSNVYNEQYF.

Many counts were recorded for this clonotype. The gene calls are TRBV14 and TRBJ2-7; 7 bases are a match to TRBD2. The CDR3 runs 14 residues. The trim removed 0 bases at V and 7 bases at J, leaving 6 bases unmatched. Germline V gene sequence: CDR1 SGHDN, CDR2 FVKESK. In DNA, the CDR3 is TGTGCCAGCAGCCAAGATAGCGGGTTTCAAGAGCAGTACTTC. This sequence encodes CASSQDSGFQEQYF.

This clonotype showed up just once. The rearrangement links TRBV7-8 to TRBJ2-3; D call uncertain. The end of the DNA is better explained by TRBJ2-5, so the J call may be wrong. This CDR3 is built from 16 residues. Germline V gene sequence: CDR1 SGHVS, CDR2 FQNEAQ. The chain's CDR3 is CASSPRLAGIEETQYF. The CDR3 DNA reads TGTGCCAGCAGCCCCCGATTAGCTGGCATTGAAGAGACCCAGTACTTC.

This clonotype showed up just a few times. The chain employs TRBV7-3 and TRBJ1-1; tentatively, D is TRBD1 (6 bases). The CDR3 runs to 16 residues. With 5 bases removed from V and 2 bases from J, the gap between germline ends came to 18 bases. CDR1 is SGHTA, CDR2 FQGTGA, per germline. CDR3 in amino acids: CASSPGAGVSNTEAFF. CDR3 bases: TGTGCCAGCAGCCCTGGGGCAGGGGTTAGCAACACTGAAGCTTTCTTT. Complete variable domain (other parts from reference TRBV7-3 and TRBJ1-1): GAGVSQTPSNKVTEKGKYVELRCDPISGHTALYWYRQSLGQGPEFLIYFQGTGAADDSGLPNDRFFAVRPEGSVSTLKIQRTERGDSAVYLCASSPGAGVSNTEAFFGQGTRLTVV.

This clonotype was recorded only once. Without the conserved terminal phenylalanine or tryptophan, this CDR3 likely stems from a read error. Because the CDR3's place on the DNA is in doubt, the DNA is left out and the CDR3 is given as listed by TCRdb. The rearrangement joins TRBV28 to TRBJ2-7; the tabulated D call, TRBD1, remains unverified against the DNA. Counting both end residues, the CDR3 totals 8 amino acids. The V gene's germline CDR1 is MDHEN and CDR2 SYDVKM. CDR3 amino acids: CASSLIGQ.